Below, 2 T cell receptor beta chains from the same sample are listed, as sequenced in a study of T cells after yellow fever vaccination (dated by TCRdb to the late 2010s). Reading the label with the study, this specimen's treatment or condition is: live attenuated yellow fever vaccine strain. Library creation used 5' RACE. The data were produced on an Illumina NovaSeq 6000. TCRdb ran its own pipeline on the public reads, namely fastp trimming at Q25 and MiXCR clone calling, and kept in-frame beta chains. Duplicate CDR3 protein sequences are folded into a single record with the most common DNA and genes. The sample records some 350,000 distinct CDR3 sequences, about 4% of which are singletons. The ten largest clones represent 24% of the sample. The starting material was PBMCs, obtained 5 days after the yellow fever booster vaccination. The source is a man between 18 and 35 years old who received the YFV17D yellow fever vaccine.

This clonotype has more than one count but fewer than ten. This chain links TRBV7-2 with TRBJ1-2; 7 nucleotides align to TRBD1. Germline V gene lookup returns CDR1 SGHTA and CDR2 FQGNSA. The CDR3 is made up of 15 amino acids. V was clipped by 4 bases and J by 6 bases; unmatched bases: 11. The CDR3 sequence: CASSSYLTGRDGYTF. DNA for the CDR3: TGTGCCAGCAGCTCATACCTGACAGGGAGGGATGGCTACACCTTC.

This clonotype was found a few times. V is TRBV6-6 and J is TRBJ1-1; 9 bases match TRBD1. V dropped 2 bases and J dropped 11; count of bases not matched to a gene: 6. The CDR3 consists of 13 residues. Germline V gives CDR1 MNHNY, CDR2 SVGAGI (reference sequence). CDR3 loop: CASSYADRGDAFF. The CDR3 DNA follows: TGTGCCAGCAGTTACGCGGACAGGGGTGATGCTTTCTTT.